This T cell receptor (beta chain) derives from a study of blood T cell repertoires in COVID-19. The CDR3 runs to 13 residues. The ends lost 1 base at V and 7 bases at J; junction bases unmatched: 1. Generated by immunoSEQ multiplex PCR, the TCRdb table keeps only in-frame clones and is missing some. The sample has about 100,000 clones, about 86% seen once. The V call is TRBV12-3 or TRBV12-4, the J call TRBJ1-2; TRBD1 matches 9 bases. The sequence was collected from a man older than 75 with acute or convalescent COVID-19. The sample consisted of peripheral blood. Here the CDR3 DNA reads TGTGCCAGCAGTTTAGGGGACAGGGCTGGCTACACCTTC. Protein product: CASSLGDRAGYTF.